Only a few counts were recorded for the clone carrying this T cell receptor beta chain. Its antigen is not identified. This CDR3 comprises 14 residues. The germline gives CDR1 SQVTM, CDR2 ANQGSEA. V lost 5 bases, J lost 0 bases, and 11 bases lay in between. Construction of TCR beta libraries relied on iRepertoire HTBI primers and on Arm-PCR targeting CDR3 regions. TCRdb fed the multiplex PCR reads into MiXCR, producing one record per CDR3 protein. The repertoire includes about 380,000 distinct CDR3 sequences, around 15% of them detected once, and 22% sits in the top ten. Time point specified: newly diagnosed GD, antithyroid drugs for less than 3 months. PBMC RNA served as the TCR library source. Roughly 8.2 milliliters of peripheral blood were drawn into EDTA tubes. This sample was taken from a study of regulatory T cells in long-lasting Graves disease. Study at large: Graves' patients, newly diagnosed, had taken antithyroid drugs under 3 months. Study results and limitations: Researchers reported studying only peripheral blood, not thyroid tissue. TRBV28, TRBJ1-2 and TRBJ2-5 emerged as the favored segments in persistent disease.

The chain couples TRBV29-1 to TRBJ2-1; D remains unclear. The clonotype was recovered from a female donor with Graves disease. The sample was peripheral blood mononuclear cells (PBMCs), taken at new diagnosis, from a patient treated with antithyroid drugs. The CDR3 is CSVYNPDSYNEQFF. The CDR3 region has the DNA TGCAGCGTTTATAACCCAGACTCCTACAATGAGCAGTTCTTC.